This entry is about one TCR beta chain. The germline V and J ends were trimmed by 1 base and 5 bases, with 20 bases remaining between them. The CDR3 is 17 amino acids. Germline-derived CDR1 and CDR2 are SGHAT and FQNNGV. Profiling relied on immunoSEQ multiplex PCR, and the TCRdb table lists in-frame clones only, not all of them. The sample lists more than 200,000 clones, 80% to 90% seen once, with about 10% in the top ten. The record originates from a study of blood T cell repertoires in COVID-19. Sequencing was done on a sample of peripheral blood. V usage is TRBV11-2 and J usage is TRBJ1-2; the D gene is possibly TRBD1 (6 bases). The receptor was isolated from a woman of 80 years or more with COVID-19, enrolled during active disease. CDR3: CASSLGHTGRDTYGYTF. DNA of the CDR3: TGTGCCAGCAGCTTAGGACATACAGGGAGGGACACTTATGGCTACACCTTC.